This TCR beta chain was sequenced in a study of PD-L1 blockade in urothelial cancer. Study at large: Patients commenced intravenous atezolizumab, 1,200 mg every 3 weeks, in about 2014. A median approximately 140,000 T cells were found in blood samples.

This sample's time point: peripheral blood 6 weeks after treatment start. Sample contribution per patient ranged from 1 to 8, covering pretreatment and on-treatment. Trimming cost V 6 bases and J 5 bases; bases outside gene matches: 4. Germline CDR1 LNHDA, CDR2 SQIVND (reference sequence). This CDR3 comprises 13 residues. About this clone: Its antigen remains unidentified.

Overall study results and limits: Enhanced expansion of tumor-associated blood clones at 3 weeks characterized durable-benefit patients.

The assay was immunoSEQ multiplex PCR, and TCRdb's table has in-frame clones only and misses some. The data contain tens of thousands of clones, about 85% of them seen just once; the ten biggest clones take up approximately 2%. The chain recombines TRBV19 with TRBJ2-5; TRBD1 aligns across 9 bases. This sequence originates from a man over 45 with urothelial cancer. The sample was PBMCs, taken around atezolizumab (anti-PD-L1) treatment. CDR3 bases: TGTGCCAGTAGACAGGGGGCTAGGGAGACCCAGTACTTC. Residues: CASRQGARETQYF.